Listed below are T cell receptor beta chains from one sample, sequenced in a study of early T cells in non-severe SARS-CoV-2 infection. TCRdb re-analysed the 5' RACE reads in MiXCR, keeping a single row per CDR3 protein. The repertoire holds about 70,000 distinct CDR3 sequences, with approximately 4.6% as singletons. Sequenced material: whole blood, taken at baseline. All receptors come from an adult who was a healthcare worker with PCR-confirmed SARS-CoV-2 infection or an uninfected control (not recorded which). The donor label of this sample is uncertain. CDR3s include the opening cysteine and the closing phenylalanine or tryptophan. The D gene is left open where the match is weak. Clone size, where shown, is once, few, many, or a class for clones that have expanded.

V	D	J	size	CDR3	DNA
TRBV19	-	TRBJ2-3	few	CASKKAGTDTQYF	TGTGCCAGTAAAAAGGCCGGCACAGATACGCAGTATTTT
TRBV10-2	-	TRBJ1-5	few	CASSESGGNQPQHF	TGCGCCAGCAGTGAGTCGGGGGGCAATCAGCCCCAGCATTTT
TRBV7-2	-	TRBJ2-6	-	CASSGVDSGANVLTF	TGTGCCAGCAGCGGCGTGGACTCTGGGGCCAACGTCCTGACTTTC
TRBV11-2	-	TRBJ2-7	few	CASSPTGTGAYEQYF	TGTGCCAGCAGCCCGACAGGTACTGGAGCCTACGAGCAGTACTTC
TRBV29-1	TRBD1	TRBJ2-7	many	CSVEGDRGSEQYF	TGCAGCGTTGAGGGGGACAGGGGAAGCGAGCAGTACTTC
TRBV11-2	-	TRBJ1-5	-	CASSSQGSGASQPQHF	TGTGCCAGCAGCTCCCAGGGGTCAGGGGCAAGTCAGCCCCAGCATTTT
TRBV20-1	-	TRBJ1-5	many	CSARKPGANQPQHF	TGCAGTGCTAGAAAGCCAGGGGCCAATCAGCCCCAGCATTTT
TRBV6-2/TRBV6-3	-	TRBJ1-5	few	CASSYPPGSQPQHF	TGTGCCAGCAGTTACCCCCCGGGTAGCCAGCCCCAGCATTTT
TRBV5-1	-	TRBJ2-5	-	CASSLTFQETQYF	TGCGCCAGCAGCTTGACCTTTCAAGAGACCCAGTACTTC
TRBV12-3/TRBV12-4	TRBD1	TRBJ2-7	many	CASSLLPGQGYEQYF	TGTGCCAGCAGTTTACTTCCGGGACAGGGGTACGAGCAGTACTTC
TRBV20-1	-	TRBJ1-2	many	CSVEKGYGYTF	TGCAGTGTTGAAAAGGGGTATGGCTACACCTTC
TRBV7-3	-	TRBJ2-3	-	CASSLTASGDTQYF	TGTGCCAGCAGCTTAACGGCTAGTGGAGATACGCAGTATTTT
TRBV11-2	-	TRBJ1-6	many	CASSFVAGNSPLHF	TGTGCCAGCAGCTTCGTAGCCGGAAATTCACCCCTCCACTTT
TRBV9	TRBD1	TRBJ2-7	few	CASSVEAQGYEQYF	TGTGCCAGCAGCGTAGAGGCACAGGGGTACGAGCAGTACTTC
TRBV7-9	-	TRBJ2-2	few	CASSPDFYTGELFF	TGTGCCAGCAGCCCGGACTTTTACACCGGGGAGCTGTTTTTT